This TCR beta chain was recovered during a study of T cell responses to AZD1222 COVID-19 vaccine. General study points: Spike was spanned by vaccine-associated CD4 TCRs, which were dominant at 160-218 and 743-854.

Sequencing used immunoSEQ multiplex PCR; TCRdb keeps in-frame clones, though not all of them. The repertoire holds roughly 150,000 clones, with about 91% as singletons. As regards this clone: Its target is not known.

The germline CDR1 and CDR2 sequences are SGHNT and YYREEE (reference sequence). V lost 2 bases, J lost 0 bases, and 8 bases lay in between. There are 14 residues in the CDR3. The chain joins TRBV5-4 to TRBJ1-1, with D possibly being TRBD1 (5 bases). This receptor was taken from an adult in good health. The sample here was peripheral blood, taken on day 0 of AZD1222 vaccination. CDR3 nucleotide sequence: TGTGCCAGCAGCTTTGGGGGTATGAACACTGAAGCTTTCTTT. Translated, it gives CASSFGGMNTEAFF.